A single sample gave rise to the 20 T cell receptor beta chains below, sequenced in a study of blood T cell repertoires in COVID-19 (dated by TCRdb to 2020 to 2021). The library was prepared using the immunoSEQ multiplex PCR assay. Imported from immuneACCESS, the table was reduced by TCRdb to in-frame sequences with V and J called. These copies leave out some clones; in studies compared against another copy, an unresolved V gene accounts for under half, and the cause of the remainder is not known. For this sample there are approximately 100,000 clones; approximately 89% appear just once. The biggest ten clones account for around 10% of the sample. Sequencing was done on a sample of peripheral blood. Receptor source: a woman in her twenties or thirties with acute or convalescent COVID-19.

This chain joins TRBV24-1 and TRBJ1-4; 10 nucleotides agree with TRBD1. The CDR3 is 15 residues long. With V trimmed by 2 bases and J by 5 bases, 1 base remained unmatched. The V gene's germline CDR1 is KGHDR and CDR2 SFDVKD. The CDR3 sequence: CATSDSGQGNEKLFF. The DNA of the CDR3 is TGTGCCACCAGTGATTCGGGACAGGGGAATGAAAAACTGTTTTTT.

This rearrangement joins TRBV28 to TRBJ2-7; D is perhaps TRBD2 (7 bases). Deletions cut 5 bases from V and 6 bases from J, with 20 bases between. Germline V gives CDR1 MDHEN, CDR2 SYDVKM. The CDR3 length is 15 residues. The CDR3 region is CASSLRRGGPSEQYF. The CDR3 coding sequence is TGTGCCAGCAGTCTCAGGAGGGGGGGCCCCAGCGAGCAGTACTTC. The full variable domain, rest sourced from reference TRBV28 and TRBJ2-7, is DVKVTQSSRYLVKRTGEKVFLECVQDMDHENMFWYRQDPGLGLRLIYFSYDVKMKEKGDIPEGYSVSREKKERFSLILESASTNQTSMYLCASSLRRGGPSEQYFGPGTRLTVT.

The chain has TRBV19 and TRBJ2-3; maybe TRBD2 (6 bases). Trimming removed 4 bases from V and 7 bases from J, with 18 bases in between. Germline-derived CDR1 and CDR2 are LNHDA and SQIVND (reference sequence). CDR3 size: 15 residues. CDR3 DNA sequence: TGTGCCAGTAGTAAAGAGGCGGGGTTCGTATATACGCAGTATTTT. It specifies CASSKEAGFVYTQYF.

The chain joins TRBV5-1 to TRBJ1-1; perhaps TRBD1 as D (5 bases). CDR3 length equals 15 residues. V was shortened by 1 base and J by 4 bases, with 14 bases between the two germline ends. CDR1 and CDR2 from the germline V gene are SGHRS and YFSETQ. As DNA, the CDR3 is TGCGCCAGCAGCTTGCTGCAGGGTACAACCACTGAAGCTTTCTTT. This translates into CASSLLQGTTTEAFF.

V gene TRBV27 combines with J gene TRBJ1-2; D call uncertain. The germline gives CDR1 MNHEY, CDR2 SMNVEV (reference sequence). V lost 1 base and J lost 8, with 8 bases in between. The CDR3 is made up of 12 amino acids. In DNA, the CDR3 is TGTGCCAGCAGTTTATACGGGGTCGGCTACACCTTC. Amino acids: CASSLYGVGYTF.

This clone appeared once. The chain recombines TRBV15 with TRBJ1-1, with 8 positions matching TRBD1. Germline values: CDR1 LNHNV, CDR2 YYDKDF (reference sequence). This CDR3 has 14 residues. With 8 bases clipped from V and 4 bases from J, the junction kept 9 bases outside the gene matches. The CDR3 sequence is CATRQGRGGTEAFF. The DNA for the CDR3 is TGTGCCACCCGACAGGGGCGCGGGGGCACTGAAGCTTTCTTT.

The chain uses TRBV5-1 and TRBJ2-7, with a weak D call TRBD1 (6 bases). Deletions cut 3 bases from V and 2 bases from J, with 9 bases between. The CDR3 has 13 amino acids. The germline CDR1 and CDR2 sequences are SGHRS and YFSETQ. The CDR3 DNA reads TGCGCCAGCAGCTCAGGGGCTACCTACGAGCAGTACTTC. Its translation is CASSSGATYEQYF. The entire variable domain, with the rest obtained from reference TRBV5-1 and TRBJ2-7, is as follows: KAGVTQTPRYLIKTRGQQVTLSCSPISGHRSVSWYQQTPGQGLQFLFEYFSETQRNKGNFPGRFSGRQFSNSRSEMNVSTLELGDSALYLCASSSGATYEQYFGPGTRLTVT.

This chain joins TRBV14 and TRBJ1-4; D is uncertain. CDR1 is SGHDN and CDR2 is FVKESK in the germline V gene. Deletions cut 3 bases from V and 0 bases from J, with 11 bases between. The CDR3 runs 16 residues. The CDR3 nucleotides read TGTGCCAGCAGCCATGAGGGAAGGACAACTAATGAAAAACTGTTTTTT. Residues: CASSHEGRTTNEKLFF.

V gene TRBV4-1 combines with J gene TRBJ2-4, with D perhaps matching TRBD1 (6 bases). Germline V gene lookup returns CDR1 MGHRA and CDR2 YSYEKL. The CDR3 spans 17 residues. Trimming left V 0 bases short and J 0 bases short, with 12 bases between. CDR3 region: CASSQDIGQLAKNIQYF. In nucleotides, the CDR3 is TGCGCCAGCAGCCAAGATATAGGACAGCTAGCCAAAAACATTCAGTACTTC.

The chain joins TRBV21-1 to TRBJ1-2; TRBD1 was called by the table and not checked on the DNA. TRBV21-1 is an annotated pseudogene. CDR3 length: 13 residues. CDR3 nucleotide sequence: TGTGCCAGCAGCGACCGCCCAGGGGGCGGCTACACCTTC. Its protein is CASSDRPGGGYTF.

The chain links TRBV7-9 to TRBJ1-2; D gene ambiguous. CDR1 SEHNR and CDR2 FQNEAQ come from the germline V gene (reference sequence). This CDR3 has 12 residues. V was cut by 7 bases and J by 2 bases, with 8 bases left in between. The CDR3 here is CASNGPNYGYTF. The CDR3 DNA reads as TGTGCCAGCAATGGGCCAAACTATGGCTACACCTTC. Complete variable domain (other parts from reference TRBV7-9 and TRBJ1-2): DTGVSQNPRHKITKRGQNVTFRCDPISEHNRLYWYRQTLGQGPEFLTYFQNEAQLEKSRLLSDRFSAERPKGSFSTLEIQRTEQGDSAMYLCASNGPNYGYTFGSGTRLTVV.

The rearrangement links TRBV18 to TRBJ2-2, with D maybe TRBD2 (6 bases). Germline values: CDR1 KGHSH, CDR2 LQKENI. The CDR3 extends over 16 amino acids. Trimming shortened V by 3 bases and J by 1 base, and 12 bases separated the two germline ends. DNA of the CDR3: TGTGCCAGCTCACCGCCGGGACTCCGGAACACCGGGGAGCTGTTTTTT. The encoded protein is CASSPPGLRNTGELFF. The whole variable domain, remainder taken from reference TRBV18 and TRBJ2-2, is NAGVMQNPRHLVRRRGQEARLRCSPMKGHSHVYWYRQLPEEGLKFMVYLQKENIIDESGMPKERFSAEFPKEGPSILRIQQVVRGDSAAYFCASSPPGLRNTGELFFGEGSRLTVL.

The table lists this clone with a count of one. The CDR3 here is CASNRGDERGTEAFF. DNA for the CDR3: TGTGCCAGCAATCGGGGCGACGAGAGGGGGACTGAAGCTTTCTTT. The chain carries TRBV7-9 and TRBJ1-1; the D gene is possibly TRBD1 (6 bases). The ends were cut back, 7 bases at V and 5 bases at J, with 20 bases in the middle. Germline CDR1 and CDR2: SEHNR and FQNEAQ (reference sequence). The CDR3 is 15 residues long.

Notes on this clone: Other DNA sequences in the sample encode the same CDR3. The chain recombines TRBV18 with TRBJ1-4, with TRBD1 matching over 9 bases. CDR1 is KGHSH and CDR2 is LQKENI in the germline V gene. The CDR3 length is 13 residues. J lost 8 bases, V lost 3 bases, and 1 base had no gene match. DNA of the CDR3: TGTGCCAGCTCACCGGGGACAGGGGAAAAACTGTTTTTT. Its protein is CASSPGTGEKLFF.

This chain uses TRBV6-5 with TRBJ1-3; no definite D call. The V gene lost 7 bases and the J gene lost 0 bases, with 13 bases spanning the gap. Germline V gene sequence: CDR1 MNHEY, CDR2 SVGAGI. This CDR3 is built from 15 residues. CDR3: CASMASGPSGNTIYF. The DNA of the CDR3 is TGTGCCAGCATGGCGAGCGGCCCCTCTGGAAACACCATATATTTT.

The gene calls are TRBV6-5 and TRBJ2-7, with TRBD2 matching over 8 bases. Germline V gene sequence: CDR1 MNHEY, CDR2 SVGAGI. J gave up 0 bases and V 6 bases, and 7 bases lay outside the gene matches. The CDR3 contains 15 residues. The DNA of the CDR3 is TGTGCCAGCAGCCCCCCCGGGGGGGCCTCCTACGAGCAGTACTTC. As protein: CASSPPGGASYEQYF.

This clone appeared a few times. The chain recombines TRBV27 with TRBJ1-1; no firm D call. There are 13 residues in the CDR3. CDR1 and CDR2 from the germline V gene are MNHEY and SMNVEV (reference sequence). Trimming shortened V by 3 bases and J by 1 base, and 6 bases separated the two germline ends. DNA of the CDR3: TGTGCCAGCAGTTTCGGAGGGAACACTGAAGCTTTCTTT. Amino acids: CASSFGGNTEAFF.

The chain employs TRBV7-2 and TRBJ2-7, with D possibly matching TRBD1 (6 bases). Trimming took off 7 bases at V and 0 bases at J, with 16 bases between the two ends. The CDR3 contains 15 residues. Germline V CDR1 and CDR2: SGHTA, FQGNSA. CDR3 region: CASKSQGTSSYEQYF. The CDR3, as DNA: TGTGCCAGCAAGTCACAGGGAACGAGCTCCTACGAGCAGTACTTC.

This clone showed up just a few times. Other DNA sequences in this specimen translate into the identical CDR3. This rearrangement joins TRBV18 to TRBJ1-3; possible D gene TRBD1, 6 bases. The V end was cut by 4 bases, the J end by 4 bases, with 14 bases between. This CDR3 is built from 15 residues. Germline values: CDR1 KGHSH, CDR2 LQKENI. The CDR3 DNA is TGTGCCAGCTCACTCACCGGGACAACGGGAAACACCATATATTTT. As protein: CASSLTGTTGNTIYF.

The chain carries TRBV7-9 and TRBJ1-4; no definite D call. CDR1 is SEHNR and CDR2 is FQNEAQ in the germline V gene (reference sequence). This CDR3 is 14 amino acids long. V was shortened by 2 bases and J by 5 bases, with 9 bases between the two germline ends. CDR3 DNA sequence: TGTGCCAGCAGCTTAAAAGAGAGCAATGAAAAACTGTTTTTT. Its translation is CASSLKESNEKLFF.